A few counts support the clone carrying this T cell receptor (beta chain). TCRdb re-called the RT-PCR reads through MiXCR, storing one row per CDR3 protein. The sample holds about 700,000 distinct CDR3 sequences, 13% to 15% seen once. The CDR3 runs to 13 residues. Germline V gene sequence: CDR1 DFQATT, CDR2 SNEGSKA (reference sequence). The V end was cut by 5 bases, the J end by 3 bases, with 13 bases between. The V and J genes are TRBV20-1 and TRBJ2-5; D call uncertain. This clonotype was sampled from a female donor in good health, serving as a healthy control. The sample was memory CD4+ T cells from blood. The CDR3 DNA follows: TGCAGTGCTGGACGGCCCACCGAAGAGACCCAGTACTTC. Protein: CSAGRPTEETQYF.